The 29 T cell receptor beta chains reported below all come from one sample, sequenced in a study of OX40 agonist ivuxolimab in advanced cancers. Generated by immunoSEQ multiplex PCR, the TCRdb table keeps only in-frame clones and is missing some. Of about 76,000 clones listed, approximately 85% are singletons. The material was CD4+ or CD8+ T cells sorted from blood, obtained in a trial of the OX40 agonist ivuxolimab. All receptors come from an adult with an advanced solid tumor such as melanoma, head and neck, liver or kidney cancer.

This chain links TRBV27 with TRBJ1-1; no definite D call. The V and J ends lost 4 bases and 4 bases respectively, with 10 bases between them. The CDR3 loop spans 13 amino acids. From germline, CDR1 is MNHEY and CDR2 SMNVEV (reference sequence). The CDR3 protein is CASSSRQVTEAFF. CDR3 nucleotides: TGTGCCAGCAGTTCCCGACAAGTCACTGAAGCTTTCTTT.

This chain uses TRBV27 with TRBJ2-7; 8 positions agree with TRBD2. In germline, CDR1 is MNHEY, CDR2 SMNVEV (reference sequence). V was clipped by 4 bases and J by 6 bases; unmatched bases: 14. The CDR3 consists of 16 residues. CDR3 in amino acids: CASSSLEAGGKGEQYF. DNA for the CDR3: TGTGCCAGCAGTTCCCTGGAGGCGGGGGGTAAGGGCGAGCAGTACTTC.

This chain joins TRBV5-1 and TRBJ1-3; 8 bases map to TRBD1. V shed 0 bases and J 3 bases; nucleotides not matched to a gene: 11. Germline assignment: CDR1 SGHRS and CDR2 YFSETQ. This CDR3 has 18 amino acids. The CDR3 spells CASSLDGGQGAYGNTIYF. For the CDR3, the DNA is TGCGCCAGCAGCTTGGATGGCGGCCAGGGGGCGTATGGAAACACCATATATTTT.

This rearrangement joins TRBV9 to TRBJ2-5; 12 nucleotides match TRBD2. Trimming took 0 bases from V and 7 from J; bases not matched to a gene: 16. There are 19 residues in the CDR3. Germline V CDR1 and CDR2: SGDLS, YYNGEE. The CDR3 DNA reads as TGTGCCAGCAGCGTAGGACTAGCGGGGGCCTTAAACCGGGTTGGGACCCAGTACTTC. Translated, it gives CASSVGLAGALNRVGTQYF.

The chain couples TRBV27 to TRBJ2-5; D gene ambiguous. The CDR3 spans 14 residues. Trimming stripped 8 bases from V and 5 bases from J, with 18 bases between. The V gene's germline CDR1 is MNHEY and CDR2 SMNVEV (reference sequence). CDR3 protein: CASFRSDGKETQYF. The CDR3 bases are TGTGCCAGCTTCCGGAGTGATGGGAAGGAGACCCAGTACTTC.

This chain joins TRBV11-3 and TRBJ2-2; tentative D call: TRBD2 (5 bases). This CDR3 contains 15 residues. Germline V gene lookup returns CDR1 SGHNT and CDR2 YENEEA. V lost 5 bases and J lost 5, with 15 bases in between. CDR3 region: CASSPRGFRTGELFF. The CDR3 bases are TGTGCCAGCAGCCCCAGAGGGTTCAGAACCGGGGAGCTGTTTTTT.

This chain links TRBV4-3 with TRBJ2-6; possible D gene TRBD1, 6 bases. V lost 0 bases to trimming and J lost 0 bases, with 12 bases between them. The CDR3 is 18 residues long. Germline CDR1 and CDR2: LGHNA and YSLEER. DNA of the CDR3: TGCGCCAGCAGCCAAGATGTAACAGGGAGCTCTGGGGCCAACGTCCTGACTTTC. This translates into CASSQDVTGSSGANVLTF.

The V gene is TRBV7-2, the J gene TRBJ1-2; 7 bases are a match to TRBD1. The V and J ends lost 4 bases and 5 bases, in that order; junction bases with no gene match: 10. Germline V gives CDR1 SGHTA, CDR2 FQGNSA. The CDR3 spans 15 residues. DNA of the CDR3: TGTGCCAGCAGCTCTGGACAGGCGTCGGGGTATGGCTACACCTTC. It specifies CASSSGQASGYGYTF.

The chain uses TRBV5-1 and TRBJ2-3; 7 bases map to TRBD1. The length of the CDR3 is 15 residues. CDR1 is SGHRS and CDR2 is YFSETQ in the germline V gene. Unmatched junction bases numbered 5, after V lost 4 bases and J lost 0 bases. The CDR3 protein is CASSMTGSSTDTQYF. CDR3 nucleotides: TGCGCCAGCAGCATGACAGGGTCTAGCACAGATACGCAGTATTTT.

The CDR3 is CASSGTDRGNSPLHF. CDR3 nucleotides: TGTGCCAGCAGCGGGACGGACAGGGGTAATTCACCCCTCCACTTT. The chain carries TRBV5-6 and TRBJ1-6; 9 bases fit TRBD1. The CDR3 has 15 residues. With 4 bases clipped from V and 6 bases from J, the junction kept 5 bases outside the gene matches. Germline V lookup: CDR1 SGHDT, CDR2 YYEEEE.

The CDR3, as DNA: TGTGCCAGCTCACCCTCGGGACAGTACGAGCAGTACTTC. It translates to CASSPSGQYEQYF. This chain connects TRBV18 to TRBJ2-7; 7 bases are a match to TRBD1. The CDR3 runs 13 residues. V gave up 3 bases and J gave up 4 bases; unmatched junction bases: 3. The V gene's germline CDR1 is KGHSH and CDR2 LQKENI.

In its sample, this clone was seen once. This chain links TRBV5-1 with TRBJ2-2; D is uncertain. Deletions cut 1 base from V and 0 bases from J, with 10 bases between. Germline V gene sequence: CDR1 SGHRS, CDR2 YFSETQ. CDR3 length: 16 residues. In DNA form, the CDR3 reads TGCGCCAGCAGCTTGTTACGCGGAACGAACACCGGGGAGCTGTTTTTT. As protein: CASSLLRGTNTGELFF.

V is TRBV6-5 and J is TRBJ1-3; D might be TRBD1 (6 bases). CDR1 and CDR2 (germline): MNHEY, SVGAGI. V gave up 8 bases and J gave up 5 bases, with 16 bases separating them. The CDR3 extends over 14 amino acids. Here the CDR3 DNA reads TGTGCCAGCTCAGACAGGACAGCTAGAAACACCATATATTTT. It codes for CASSDRTARNTIYF.

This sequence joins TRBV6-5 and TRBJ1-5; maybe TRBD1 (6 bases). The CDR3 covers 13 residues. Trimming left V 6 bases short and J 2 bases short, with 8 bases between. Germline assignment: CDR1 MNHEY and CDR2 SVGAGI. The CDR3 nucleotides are TGTGCCAGCAGCCAGGGGCGCAATCAGCCCCAGCATTTT. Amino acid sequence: CASSQGRNQPQHF.

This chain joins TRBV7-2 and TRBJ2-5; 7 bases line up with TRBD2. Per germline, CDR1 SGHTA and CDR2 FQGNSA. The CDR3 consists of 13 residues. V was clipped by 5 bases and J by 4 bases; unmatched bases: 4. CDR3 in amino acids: CASSPGGLETQYF. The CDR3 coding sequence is TGTGCCAGCAGCCCCGGGGGGTTAGAGACCCAGTACTTC.

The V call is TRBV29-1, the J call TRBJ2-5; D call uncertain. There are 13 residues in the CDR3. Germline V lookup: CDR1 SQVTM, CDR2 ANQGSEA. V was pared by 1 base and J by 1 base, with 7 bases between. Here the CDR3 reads CSVEAQFQETQYF. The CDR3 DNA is TGCAGCGTTGAAGCTCAGTTCCAAGAGACCCAGTACTTC.

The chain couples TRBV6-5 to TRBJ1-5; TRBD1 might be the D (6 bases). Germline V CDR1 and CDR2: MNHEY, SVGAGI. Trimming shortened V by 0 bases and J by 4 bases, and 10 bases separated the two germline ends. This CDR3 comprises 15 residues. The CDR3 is CASSYSGGRNQPQHF. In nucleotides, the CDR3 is TGTGCCAGCAGTTACTCGGGGGGCCGGAATCAGCCCCAGCATTTT.

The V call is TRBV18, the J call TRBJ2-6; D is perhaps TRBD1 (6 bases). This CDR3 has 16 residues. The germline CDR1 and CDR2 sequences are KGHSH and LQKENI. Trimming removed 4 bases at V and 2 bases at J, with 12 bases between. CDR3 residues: CASSLPTGTGANVLTF. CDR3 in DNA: TGTGCCAGCTCACTACCCACAGGGACTGGGGCCAACGTCCTGACTTTC.

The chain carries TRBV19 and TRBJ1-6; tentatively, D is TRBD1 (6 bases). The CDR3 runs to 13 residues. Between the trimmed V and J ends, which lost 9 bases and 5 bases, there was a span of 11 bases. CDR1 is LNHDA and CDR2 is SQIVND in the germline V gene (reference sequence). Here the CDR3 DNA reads TGTGCCAGCTCGGACAGAAATAATTCACCCCTCCACTTT. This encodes CASSDRNNSPLHF. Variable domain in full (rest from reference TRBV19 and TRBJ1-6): DGGITQSPKYLFRKEGQNVTLSCEQNLNHDAMYWYRQDPGQGLRLIYYSQIVNDFQKGDIAEGYSVSREKKESFPLTVTSAQKNPTAFYLCASSDRNNSPLHFGNGTRLTVT.

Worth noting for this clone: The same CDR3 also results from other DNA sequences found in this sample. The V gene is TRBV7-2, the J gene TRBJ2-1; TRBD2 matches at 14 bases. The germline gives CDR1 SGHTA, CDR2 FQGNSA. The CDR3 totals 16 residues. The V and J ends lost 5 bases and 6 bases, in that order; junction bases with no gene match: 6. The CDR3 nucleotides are TGTGCCAGCAGCCCGCGACTAGCGGGGGGGCGCAATGAGCAGTTCTTC. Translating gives CASSPRLAGGRNEQFF.

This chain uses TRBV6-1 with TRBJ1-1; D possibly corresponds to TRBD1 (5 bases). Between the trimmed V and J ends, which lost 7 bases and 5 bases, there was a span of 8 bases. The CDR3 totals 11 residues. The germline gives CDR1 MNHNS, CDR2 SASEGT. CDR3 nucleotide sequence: TGTGCCAGCAAGGGGACTACTGAAGCTTTCTTT. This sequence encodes CASKGTTEAFF.

The CDR3 coding sequence is TGTGCCAGCTCACCACTCTCGTGGATCTCCTACAATGAGCAGTTCTTC. Protein product: CASSPLSWISYNEQFF. This chain connects TRBV18 to TRBJ2-1; D not resolved. V was pared by 1 base and J by 0 bases, with 10 bases between. This CDR3 region has 16 residues. The germline gives CDR1 KGHSH, CDR2 LQKENI.

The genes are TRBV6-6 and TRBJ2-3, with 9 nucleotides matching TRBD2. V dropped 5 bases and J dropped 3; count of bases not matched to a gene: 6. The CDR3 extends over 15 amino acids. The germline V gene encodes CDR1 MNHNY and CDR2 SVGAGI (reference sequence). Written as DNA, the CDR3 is TGTGCCAGCAGTACAGGACTAGCGATAACAGATACGCAGTATTTT. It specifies CASSTGLAITDTQYF.

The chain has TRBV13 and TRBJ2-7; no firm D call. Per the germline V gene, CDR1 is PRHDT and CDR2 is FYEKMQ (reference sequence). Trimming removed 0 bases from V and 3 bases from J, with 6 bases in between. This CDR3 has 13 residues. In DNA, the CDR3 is TGTGCCAGCAGCTTAGGACAGCTCTACGAGCAGTACTTC. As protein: CASSLGQLYEQYF.

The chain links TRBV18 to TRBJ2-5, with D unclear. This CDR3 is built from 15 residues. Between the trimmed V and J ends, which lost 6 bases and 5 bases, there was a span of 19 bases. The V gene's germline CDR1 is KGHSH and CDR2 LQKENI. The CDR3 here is CASSPSEMVGETQYF. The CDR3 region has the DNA TGTGCCAGCTCCCCCTCTGAGATGGTCGGCGAGACCCAGTACTTC.

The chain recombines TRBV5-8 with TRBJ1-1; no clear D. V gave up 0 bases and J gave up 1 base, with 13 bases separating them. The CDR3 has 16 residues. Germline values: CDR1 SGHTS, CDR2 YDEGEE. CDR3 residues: CASSLGTSTSNTEAFF. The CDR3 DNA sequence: TGTGCCAGCAGCTTGGGTACGTCCACCTCGAACACTGAAGCTTTCTTT.

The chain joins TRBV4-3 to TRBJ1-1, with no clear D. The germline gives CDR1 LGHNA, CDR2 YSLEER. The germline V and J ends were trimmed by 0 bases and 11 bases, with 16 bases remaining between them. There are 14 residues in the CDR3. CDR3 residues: CASSQETVGRYAFF. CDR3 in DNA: TGCGCCAGCAGCCAAGAAACCGTCGGCAGGTACGCTTTCTTT.

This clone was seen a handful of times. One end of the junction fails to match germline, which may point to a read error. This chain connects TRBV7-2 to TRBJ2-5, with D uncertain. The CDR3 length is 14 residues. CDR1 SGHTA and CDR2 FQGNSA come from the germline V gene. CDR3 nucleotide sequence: TGTGCCAGCAGATTAGGACGGTTCCAAGAGACCCAGTACTTC. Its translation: CASRLGRFQETQYF.

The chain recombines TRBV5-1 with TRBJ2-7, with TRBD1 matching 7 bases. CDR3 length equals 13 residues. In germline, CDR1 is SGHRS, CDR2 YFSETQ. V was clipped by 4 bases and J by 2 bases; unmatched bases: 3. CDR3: CASSRTGTYEQYF. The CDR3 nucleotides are TGCGCCAGCAGCCGGACAGGTACCTACGAGCAGTACTTC.